Listed here are 5 T cell receptor beta chains from one sample, sequenced in a study of shared clonotypes between healthy human individuals. The protocol was immunoSEQ multiplex PCR, while the TCRdb copy is restricted to in-frame clones and leaves out a portion. The table lists 80,000 to 100,000 clones, approximately 70% of them singletons. Specimen: memory CD8+ T cells sorted from blood. The subset here: CD45RO+ cells pooled with CCR7-negative TemRA cells. The source of these receptors is a man aged 25 to 45 in good health.

As concerns this clone: At one end, the junction sequence differs from germline, possibly due to a read error. The V and J genes are TRBV6-6 and TRBJ2-1, with D possibly matching TRBD2 (5 bases). Germline assignment: CDR1 MNHNY and CDR2 SVGAGI (reference sequence). The CDR3 runs to 14 residues. The CDR3 sequence is CAISEGDPYNEQFF. CDR3 DNA sequence: TGTGCCATCAGTGAGGGCGACCCCTACAATGAGCAGTTCTTC.

This clone was recorded at least ten times. The rearrangement joins TRBV4-3 to TRBJ2-2; 11 nucleotides align to TRBD2. The CDR3 runs 18 residues. Germline assignment: CDR1 LGHNA and CDR2 YSLEER. J gave up 2 bases and V 3 bases, and 8 bases lay outside the gene matches. This CDR3 is CASSHGTSGDRNTGELFF. The CDR3 nucleotides are TGCGCCAGCAGCCACGGGACTAGCGGAGACCGAAACACCGGGGAGCTGTTTTTT.

The rearrangement uses TRBV28 and TRBJ1-2; no definite D call. Germline V CDR1 and CDR2: MDHEN, SYDVKM. Deletions cut 7 bases from V and 4 bases from J, with 13 bases between. The CDR3 runs 13 residues. CDR3 coding DNA: TGTGCCAGCACAATGAGGGAGGGCTATGGCTACACCTTC. It specifies CASTMREGYGYTF.

In its sample, this clone was seen once. The V and J genes are TRBV7-9 and TRBJ2-1; no clear D. The V gene's germline CDR1 is SEHNR and CDR2 FQNEAQ (reference sequence). This CDR3 spans 12 amino acids. Trimming cost V 5 bases and J 6 bases, with 8 bases left between them. The CDR3 coding sequence is TGTGCCAGCAGCCATGATACCAATGAGCAGTTCTTC. It specifies CASSHDTNEQFF. Full variable domain (outside the CDR3, taken from reference TRBV7-9 and TRBJ2-1): DTGVSQNPRHKITKRGQNVTFRCDPISEHNRLYWYRQTLGQGPEFLTYFQNEAQLEKSRLLSDRFSAERPKGSFSTLEIQRTEQGDSAMYLCASSHDTNEQFFGPGTRLTVL.

The chain has TRBV2 and TRBJ2-5; the match to TRBD1 covers 11 bases. Germline loops: CDR1 SNHLY, CDR2 FYNNEI. The trim removed 5 bases at V and 5 bases at J, leaving 4 bases unmatched. The CDR3 length is 14 residues. The CDR3 protein is CASSLDRGRETQYF. The CDR3 nucleotides are TGTGCCAGCAGTTTGGACAGGGGGCGTGAGACCCAGTACTTC.